This is a list of T cell receptor beta chains from one sample in a study of CD8+CD57+ T cells in acquired aplastic anemia. TCRdb ran MiXCR on the reads and lists one entry per CDR3 protein. The table records roughly 40,000 distinct CDR3 sequences, around 67% of them present only once. The sample consisted of sorted CD4+, CD8+, or CD8+CD57+ T cells (not recorded which) from PBMCs. The receptors stem from a human donor in good health, serving as a control. Each CDR3 is given with its conserved first and last residue. The order of the fields is J gene, clone size, D gene, V gene, CDR3 DNA, CDR3 protein. The D gene is left open where the match is weak. Rows may omit the clone size; those that give it use once, few, many or a size class.

TRBJ2-7 - TRBD1 TRBV25-1 TGTGCCAGCAGCCAAGATCCCAAGGACAGGGGGCTAGGCGAGCAGTACTTC CASSQDPKDRGLGEQYF
TRBJ1-2 - - TRBV19 TGTGCCAGTAGTATGGCCAGGACCTCCCTCAACTATGGCTACACCTTC CASSMARTSLNYGYTF
TRBJ1-5 many TRBD1 TRBV4-2 TGTGCCAGCAGCCAAGACCTCTCAGGACGGACAGGGGGCGCCGGTCAGCCCCAGCATTTT CASSQDLSGRTGGAGQPQHF
TRBJ2-5 - - TRBV7-2 TGTGCCAGCACCCCCGACAGGCAAGAGACCCAGTACTTC CASTPDRQETQYF
TRBJ2-7 medium-sized - TRBV7-6 TGTGCCAGCAGTTCACGGATGGATTCCTACGAGCAGTACTTC CASSSRMDSYEQYF
TRBJ2-7 - - TRBV20-1 TGCAGTGCTAGAGATTTGGCAGGTACCTCCTACGAGCAGTACTTC CSARDLAGTSYEQYF
TRBJ2-5 - - TRBV20-1 TGCAGTGCTGCTGTAGGCGGGGGCCCGACCCAGTACTTC CSAAVGGGPTQYF
TRBJ1-2 - TRBD1 TRBV24-1 TGCGCCACCAGTGGCAAGACAGGGAAGGCGGATGGCTACACCTTC CATSGKTGKADGYTF
TRBJ2-5 - TRBD1 TRBV3-1 TGTGCCAGCACCACCGGGACAGGACCATTCGGGGCCCAGTGCTTC CASTTGTGPFGAQCF
TRBJ1-1 many - TRBV28 TGTGCCAGCAGTCGATATTTGGACAGTATCAACACTGAAGCTTTCTTT CASSRYLDSINTEAFF
TRBJ1-5 - - TRBV10-3 TGTGCCATCAGTGAGTCTAGGAATGAGGCTCAGCCCCAGCATTTT CAISESRNEAQPQHF
TRBJ1-1 - - TRBV10-3 TGTGCCATCAGTCCCGACAGTCAAGGGAGGACCACTGAAGCTTTCTTT CAISPDSQGRTTEAFF
TRBJ1-5 few - TRBV6-2/TRBV6-3 TGTGCCAGCGCCCAGAGTAGAGGGTATAGCAATCAGCCCCAGCATTTT CASAQSRGYSNQPQHF
TRBJ1-2 - - TRBV9 TGTGCCAGCAGTGCCGGGGACGGGCTAAACTATGGCTACACCTTC CASSAGDGLNYGYTF
TRBJ2-7 medium-sized TRBD1 TRBV7-2 TGTGCCAGCAGCTTAGTGGGACAGAGTTACGAGCAGTACTTC CASSLVGQSYEQYF
TRBJ2-7 - - TRBV19 TGTGCCAGTAGTATAGAGGGCTTCAATGTCTACGAGCAGTACTTC CASSIEGFNVYEQYF
TRBJ1-1 - - TRBV9 - CACSVGGGTTEALF
TRBJ1-5 - TRBD1 TRBV19 TGTGCCAGTAGTATCCTCGGACAGGGGAGCCAGCCCCAGCATTTT CASSILGQGSQPQHF
TRBJ1-1 - - TRBV19 TGTGCCAGTAGTATCGTAGGCAGAGAAGCTTTCTTT CASSIVGREAFF
TRBJ2-7 - TRBD2 TRBV10-3 TGTGCCATCAGTGAGGCGGGGGACCCCTACGAGCAGTACTTC CAISEAGDPYEQYF
TRBJ2-1 many - TRBV9 TGTGCCAGCAGCGTAGCAGCGGAAACCCAACGGTTCAGTGAGCAGTTCTTC CASSVAAETQRFSEQFF
TRBJ1-2 - - TRBV29-1 TGCAGCGTTGAGACCTATGGCCCCTATGGCTACACCTTC CSVETYGPYGYTF
TRBJ2-1 - - TRBV15 TGTGCCACCAGCAGAGATCGGGGGGACAGGCAGTTCTTC CATSRDRGDRQFF
TRBJ1-6 medium-sized TRBD1 TRBV7-6 TGTGCCAGCAGCTTAGGGGACAGTATCTCTTCACCCCTCCACTTT CASSLGDSISSPLHF
TRBJ1-1 - - TRBV7-8 TGTGCCAGCAGCTTAGCCGACACCTCCCCGGACACTGAAGCTTTCTTT CASSLADTSPDTEAFF
TRBJ2-4 once TRBD1 TRBV6-5 TGTGCCAGCAGTGGGACAGGGGAAAACATTCAGTACTTC CASSGTGENIQYF
TRBJ1-1 - - TRBV19 TGTGCCAGTAGTCGGGGACCGGTGAACACTGAAGCTTTCTTT CASSRGPVNTEAFF
TRBJ2-5 - TRBD2 TRBV25-1 TGTGCCAGCAGTAAGCGGGAGGGAGAGACCCAGTACTTC CASSKREGETQYF
TRBJ2-1 - TRBD1 TRBV15 TGTGCCACCAGCAGCGGGACAGGGGGCAGTGAGCAGTTCTTC CATSSGTGGSEQFF
TRBJ1-2 - - TRBV7-2 TGTGCCAGCAGCTTAGCGGGAGGTGCTGAGGGCTACACCTTC CASSLAGGAEGYTF
TRBJ2-2 once - TRBV7-2 TGTGCCAGCAGCTCCGGGACCGGGGAGCTGTTTTTT CASSSGTGELFF
TRBJ2-3 once - TRBV13 TGTGCCAGCAGCTCAAGGGGTCCCGGTACGCAGTATTTT CASSSRGPGTQYF
TRBJ2-1 - TRBD1 TRBV10-2 TGCGCCAGTGGGACCGGGACAGGGGACTACAATGAGCAGTTCTTC CASGTGTGDYNEQFF
TRBJ2-5 - TRBD2 TRBV19 TGTGCCAGTCGTCCGACGGGGGGAGAGACCCAGTACTTC CASRPTGGETQYF
TRBJ2-3 - - TRBV10-3 TGTGCCATCAGTGAGTGGATACAGAGGGGAGATAATACGCAGTATTTT CAISEWIQRGDNTQYF
TRBJ2-7 - TRBD1 TRBV29-1 TGCAGCGTTGAACCAAAGGTGGCAGGGGGCAACGAGCAGTACTTC CSVEPKVAGGNEQYF
TRBJ1-1 few - TRBV15 TGTGCCACCAGCAGAGAGAACACGTACACTGAAGCTTTCTTT CATSRENTYTEAFF